This record concerns one T cell receptor (beta chain) sequence. Its target is not known. The data derive from a study of blood T cells in healthy people across ages. Study-wide findings and caveats: Whereas aged donors had fewer naive CD4+ cells, long-lived donors had more of them and higher diversity. Calculation of diversity from one million T cells yielded estimates considered to be underestimates.

Then a second PCR, running roughly 7 to 11 cycles, was carried out with a sample-barcoded 5' primer and a J-beta primer mix. TCRdb redid the calling of the 5' RACE reads with MiXCR, one entry per CDR3 protein. The sample lists fewer than 2,000,000 distinct CDR3 sequences; roughly 32% were seen once. CDR3 length equals 14 residues. Unmatched junction bases numbered 10, after V lost 6 bases and J lost 6 bases. Germline V gene sequence: CDR1 MNHEY, CDR2 SVGAGI. A minimum of 5.5 micrograms of total RNA was extracted per sample. The sequence was collected from a woman aged 30 to 39 in good health. Input material: blood. V usage is TRBV6-5 and J usage is TRBJ1-2; 7 bases are a match to TRBD1. CDR3 sequence: CASSRQGGSNGYTF. The CDR3 nucleotides read TGTGCCAGCAGCAGACAGGGCGGTTCAAATGGCTACACCTTC.